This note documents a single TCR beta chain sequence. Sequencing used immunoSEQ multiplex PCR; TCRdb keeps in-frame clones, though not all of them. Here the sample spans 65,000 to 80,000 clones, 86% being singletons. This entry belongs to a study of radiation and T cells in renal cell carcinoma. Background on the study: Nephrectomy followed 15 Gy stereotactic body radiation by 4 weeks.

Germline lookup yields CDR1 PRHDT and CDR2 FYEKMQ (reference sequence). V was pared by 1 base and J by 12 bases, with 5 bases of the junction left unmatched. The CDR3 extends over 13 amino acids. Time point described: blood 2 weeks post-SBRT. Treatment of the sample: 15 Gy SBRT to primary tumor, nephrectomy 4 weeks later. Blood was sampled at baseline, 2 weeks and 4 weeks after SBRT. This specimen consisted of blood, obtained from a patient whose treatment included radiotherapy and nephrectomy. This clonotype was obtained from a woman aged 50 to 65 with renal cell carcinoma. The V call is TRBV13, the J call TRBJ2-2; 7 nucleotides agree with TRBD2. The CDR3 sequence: CASSLERGGKLFF. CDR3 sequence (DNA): TGTGCCAGCAGCTTAGAACGGGGAGGGAAGCTGTTTTTT.